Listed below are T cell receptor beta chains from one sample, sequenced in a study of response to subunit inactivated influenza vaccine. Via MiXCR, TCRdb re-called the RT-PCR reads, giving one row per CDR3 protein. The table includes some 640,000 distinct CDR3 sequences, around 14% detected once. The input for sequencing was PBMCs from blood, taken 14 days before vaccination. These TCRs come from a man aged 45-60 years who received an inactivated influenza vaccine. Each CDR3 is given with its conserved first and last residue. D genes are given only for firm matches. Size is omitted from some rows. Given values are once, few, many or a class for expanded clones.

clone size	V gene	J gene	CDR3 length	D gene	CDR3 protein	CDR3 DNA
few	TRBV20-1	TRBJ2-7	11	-	CSARGAIEQYF	TGCAGTGCTAGGGGCGCAATCGAGCAGTACTTC
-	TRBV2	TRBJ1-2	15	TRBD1	CASSSQTGAGYGYTF	TGTGCCAGCAGTTCACAGACAGGGGCCGGCTATGGCTACACCTTC
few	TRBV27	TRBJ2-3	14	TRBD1	CASSRQGITDTQYF	TGTGCCAGCAGTCGACAGGGGATCACAGATACGCAGTATTTT
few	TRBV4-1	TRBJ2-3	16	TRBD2	CASSQDEGLGTDTQYF	TGCGCCAGCAGCCAAGATGAGGGACTAGGAACAGATACGCAGTATTTT
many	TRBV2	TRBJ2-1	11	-	CASSVQYEQFF	TGTGCCAGCAGTGTTCAGTATGAGCAGTTCTTC
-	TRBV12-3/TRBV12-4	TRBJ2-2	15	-	CASSLLAQGTGELFF	TGTGCCAGCAGTCTACTAGCCCAGGGCACCGGGGAGCTGTTTTTT
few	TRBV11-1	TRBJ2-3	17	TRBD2	CASSVRRLAISTDTQYF	TGTGCCAGCAGCGTAAGACGACTAGCAATTAGCACAGATACGCAGTATTTT
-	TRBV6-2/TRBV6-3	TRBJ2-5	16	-	CASSYPPSGHQETQYF	TGTGCCAGCAGTTACCCCCCTTCGGGACACCAAGAGACCCAGTACTTC
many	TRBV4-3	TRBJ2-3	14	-	CASSQGPAGDTQYF	TGCGCCAGCAGCCAAGGACCCGCGGGAGATACGCAGTATTTT
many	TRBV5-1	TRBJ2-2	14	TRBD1	CASETGGITGELFF	TGCGCCAGTGAAACAGGGGGGATCACCGGGGAGCTGTTTTTT
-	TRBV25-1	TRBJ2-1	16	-	CASRTHIQVTGNEQFF	TGTGCCAGCAGGACCCACATACAGGTTACGGGTAATGAGCAGTTCTTC
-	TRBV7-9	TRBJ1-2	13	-	CASSLGEVGGYTF	TGTGCCAGCAGCTTAGGAGAGGTCGGGGGCTACACCTTC
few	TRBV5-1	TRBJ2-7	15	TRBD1	CASSLAGDRADEQYF	TGCGCCAGCAGCTTGGCCGGGGACAGGGCGGACGAGCAGTACTTC
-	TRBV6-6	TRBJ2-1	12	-	CASSQGTSAIFF	TGTGCCAGCAGTCAGGGGACCTCCGCCATATTCTTC
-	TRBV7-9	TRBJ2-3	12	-	CASSSYRDTQYF	TGTGCCAGCAGCTCTTACCGAGATACGCAGTATTTT
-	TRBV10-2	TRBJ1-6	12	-	CASSDISSPLHF	TGCGCCAGCAGTGACATTAGCTCACCCCTCCACTTT
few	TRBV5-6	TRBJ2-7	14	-	CASSITGVEPEQYF	TGTGCCAGCAGCATTACCGGGGTAGAACCTGAGCAGTACTTC
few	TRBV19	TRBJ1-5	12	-	CASTTENQPQHF	TGTGCCAGTACGACAGAGAATCAGCCCCAGCATTTT
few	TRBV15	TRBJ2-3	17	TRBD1	CATSRETGGMPTDTQYF	TGTGCCACCAGCAGAGAGACAGGGGGCATGCCTACAGATACGCAGTATTTT
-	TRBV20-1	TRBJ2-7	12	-	CSARAGLVEQYF	TGCAGTGCTAGAGCTGGACTCGTCGAGCAGTACTTC
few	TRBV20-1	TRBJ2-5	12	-	CSASGGQETQYF	TGCAGTGCTAGCGGGGGACAAGAGACCCAGTACTTC
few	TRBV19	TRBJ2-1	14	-	CASSSRGLYNEQFF	TGTGCCAGTAGTTCCCGGGGATTATACAATGAGCAGTTCTTC
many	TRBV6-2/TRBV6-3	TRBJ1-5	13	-	CASSTSAWEPQHF	TGTGCCAGCAGTACGTCTGCTTGGGAGCCCCAGCATTTT
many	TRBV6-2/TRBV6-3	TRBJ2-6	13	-	CASSYSGANVLTF	TGTGCCAGCAGTTACTCTGGGGCCAACGTCCTGACTTTC
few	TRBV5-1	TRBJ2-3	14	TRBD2	CASSLERGDDTQYF	TGCGCCAGCAGCTTAGAGCGGGGGGACGATACGCAGTATTTT
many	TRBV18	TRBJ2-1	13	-	CASSPPNYNEQFF	TGTGCCAGCTCACCACCCAACTACAATGAGCAGTTCTTC
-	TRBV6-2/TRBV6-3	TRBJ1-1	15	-	CASRRQVLGNTEAFF	TGTGCCAGCAGGCGACAGGTTTTGGGGAACACTGAAGCTTTCTTT
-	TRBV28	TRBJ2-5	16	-	CASSLPFLASQETQYF	TGTGCCAGCAGTTTACCCTTTCTAGCGTCTCAAGAGACCCAGTACTTC
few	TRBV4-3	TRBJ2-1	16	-	CASSQGRRGNYNEQFF	TGCGCCAGCAGCCAAGGTCGGCGGGGAAACTACAATGAGCAGTTCTTC
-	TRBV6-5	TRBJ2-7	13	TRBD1	CASIIQGAYEQYF	TGTGCCAGCATTATCCAGGGGGCTTACGAGCAGTACTTC
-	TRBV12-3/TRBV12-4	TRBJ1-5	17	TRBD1	CASSQSNTGTGYESQHF	TGTGCCAGCAGCCAAAGTAACACCGGGACAGGGTATGAGTCCCAGCATTTT
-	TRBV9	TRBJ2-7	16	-	CASSVEGGPTYYEQYF	TGTGCCAGCAGCGTAGAGGGCGGCCCCACCTATTACGAGCAGTACTTC
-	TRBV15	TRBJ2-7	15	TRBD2	CATSRRTSRSYEQYF	TGTGCCACCAGCAGACGGACTAGCCGATCCTACGAGCAGTACTTC
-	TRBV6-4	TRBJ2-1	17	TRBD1	CASSARGQGASYNEQFF	TGTGCCAGCAGTGCCCGGGGACAGGGTGCATCCTACAATGAGCAGTTCTTC
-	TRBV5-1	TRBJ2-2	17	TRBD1	CASSLDPDRVDTGELFF	TGCGCCAGCAGCTTGGATCCGGACAGGGTCGACACCGGGGAGCTGTTTTTT
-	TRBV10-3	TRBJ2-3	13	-	CAIKSDYTDTQYF	TGTGCCATCAAGAGCGACTACACAGATACGCAGTATTTT
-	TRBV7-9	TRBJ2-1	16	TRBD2	CASSTASGSSYNEQFF	TGTGCCAGCAGCACCGCTAGCGGGAGCTCCTACAATGAGCAGTTCTTC
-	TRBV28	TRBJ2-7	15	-	CASSLLAVLSYEQYF	TGTGCCAGCAGTTTACTCGCAGTGCTCTCCTACGAGCAGTACTTC
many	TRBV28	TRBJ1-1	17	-	CASSFVRRTAGYTEAFF	TGTGCCAGCAGTTTTGTCAGGCGGACCGCGGGCTACACTGAAGCTTTCTTT
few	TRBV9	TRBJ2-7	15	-	CASSVDLGARYEQYF	TGTGCCAGCAGCGTAGATTTGGGGGCGCGCTACGAGCAGTACTTC
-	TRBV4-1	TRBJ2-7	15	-	CASSQGPGPWGVRYF	TGCGCCAGCAGCCAGGGACCGGGGCCTTGGGGCGTGAGATACTTC